This T cell receptor (beta chain) was identified in a study of cytomegalovirus exposure and HLA in healthy donors. Whole-study context: As released early, the data held around 80 million unique TCRs from HLA-typed donors.

A multiplex PCR was run with 60 Vbeta primers and 13 Jbeta primers. Assay used: immunoSEQ multiplex PCR; TCRdb lists only in-frame clones, some missing. The table lists about 120,000 clones, about three quarters of them singletons. The germline V gene encodes CDR1 SEHNR and CDR2 FQNEAQ (reference sequence). There are 12 residues in the CDR3. Nominal health characterized the donors when sampled, though unrecorded immune exposures were likely. As regards this clone: Antigen specificity is unknown. One junction end does not reproduce the germline sequence, and a read error may be involved.

Study-wide results and limits: A later examination showed that TCR association rates differed by HLA locus, with DRB1 most and HLA-C fewest. Cytomegalovirus status, reportedly, was diagnosed with high specificity and sensitivity by the classifier.

The J gene is TRBJ1-2, the V gene TRBV7-9; D call uncertain. The sequenced material came from PBMCs. This receptor was taken from a female donor in good health and CMV-seronegative. In DNA, the CDR3 is TGTTCCAGCAGCTTAACGGAGGCTGGCTACACCTTC. It is translated as CSSSLTEAGYTF.